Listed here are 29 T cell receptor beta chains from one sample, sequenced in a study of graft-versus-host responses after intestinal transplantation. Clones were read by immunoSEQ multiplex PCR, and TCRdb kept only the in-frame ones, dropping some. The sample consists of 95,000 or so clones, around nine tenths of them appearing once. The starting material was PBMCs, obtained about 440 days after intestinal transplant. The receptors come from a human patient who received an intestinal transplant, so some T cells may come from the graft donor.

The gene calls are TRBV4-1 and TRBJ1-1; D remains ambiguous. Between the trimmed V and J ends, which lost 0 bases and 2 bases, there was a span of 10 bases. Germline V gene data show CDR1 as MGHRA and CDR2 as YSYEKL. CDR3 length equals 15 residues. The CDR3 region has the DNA TGCGCCAGCAGCCAAGATGAGGGATTAAACACTGAAGCTTTCTTT. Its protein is CASSQDEGLNTEAFF.

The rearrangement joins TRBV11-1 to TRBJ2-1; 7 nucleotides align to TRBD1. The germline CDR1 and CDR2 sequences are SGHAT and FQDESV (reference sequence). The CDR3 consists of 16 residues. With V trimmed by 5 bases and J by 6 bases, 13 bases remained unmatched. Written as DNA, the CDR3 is TGTGCCAGCAGCCTCGAATCCGGGACAGCTATCAATGAGCAGTTCTTC. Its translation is CASSLESGTAINEQFF.

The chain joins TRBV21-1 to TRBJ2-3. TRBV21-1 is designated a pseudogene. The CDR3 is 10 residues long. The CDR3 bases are TGTGCCAGCGGTAGGGATACGCAGTATTTT. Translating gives CASGRDTQYF.

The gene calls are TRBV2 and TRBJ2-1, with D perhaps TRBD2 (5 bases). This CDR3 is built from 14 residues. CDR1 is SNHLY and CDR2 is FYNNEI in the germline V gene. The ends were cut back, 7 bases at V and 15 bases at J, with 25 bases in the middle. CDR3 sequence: CASTRTSGSVWLFF. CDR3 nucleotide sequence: TGTGCCAGCACCCGAACCAGCGGCAGCGTCTGGCTGTTCTTC. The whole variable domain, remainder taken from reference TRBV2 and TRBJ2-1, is EPEVTQTPSHQVTQMGQEVILRCVPISNHLYFYWYRQILGQKVEFLVSFYNNEISEKSEIFDDQFSVERPDGSNFTLKIRSTKLEDSAMYFCASTRTSGSVWLFFGPGTRLTVL.

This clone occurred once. CDR3 protein: CSARLGDEQFF. CDR3 coding DNA: TGCAGTGCTAGACTTGGGGATGAGCAGTTCTTC. The genes are TRBV20-1 and TRBJ2-1; no firm D call. Trimming removed 2 bases at V and 8 bases at J, with 7 bases between. The V gene's germline CDR1 is DFQATT and CDR2 SNEGSKA (reference sequence). This CDR3 has 11 amino acids.

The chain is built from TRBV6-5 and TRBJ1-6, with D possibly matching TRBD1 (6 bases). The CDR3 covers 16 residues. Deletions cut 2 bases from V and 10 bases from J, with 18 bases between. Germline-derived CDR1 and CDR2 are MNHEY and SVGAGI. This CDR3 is CASSYGTPYVNSPLHF. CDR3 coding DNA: TGTGCCAGCAGTTACGGGACACCGTATGTCAACTCACCCCTCCACTTT.

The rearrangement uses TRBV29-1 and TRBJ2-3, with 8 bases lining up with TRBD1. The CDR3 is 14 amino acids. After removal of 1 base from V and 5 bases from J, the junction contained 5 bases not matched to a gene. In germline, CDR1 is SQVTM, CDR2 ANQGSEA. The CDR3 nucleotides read TGCAGCGTTGAAGGGGGGACAGGAGTAGATACGCAGTATTTT. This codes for CSVEGGTGVDTQYF.

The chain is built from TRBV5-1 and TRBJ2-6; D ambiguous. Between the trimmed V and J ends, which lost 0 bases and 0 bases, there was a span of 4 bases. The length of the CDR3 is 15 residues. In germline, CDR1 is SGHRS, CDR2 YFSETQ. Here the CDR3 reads CASSLEVSGANVLTF. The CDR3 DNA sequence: TGCGCCAGCAGCTTGGAGGTCTCTGGGGCCAACGTCCTGACTTTC.

CDR3 sequence (DNA): TGTGCCAGCAGCCCAGGGGGGAGTTCACCCCTCCACTTT. Amino acid sequence: CASSPGGSSPLHF. The rearrangement links TRBV7-9 to TRBJ1-6, with 7 bases fitting TRBD1. This CDR3 is built from 13 residues. Germline CDR1 is SEHNR and CDR2 is FQNEAQ (reference sequence). V trimming: 5 bases; J trimming: 9 bases; junction bases outside the gene matches: 4.

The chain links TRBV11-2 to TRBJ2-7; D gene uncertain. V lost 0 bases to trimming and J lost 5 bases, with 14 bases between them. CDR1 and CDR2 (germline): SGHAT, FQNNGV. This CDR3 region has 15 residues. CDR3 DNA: TGTGCCAGCAGCTTAGATTTTGGGCAGCTCGACGAGCAGTACTTC. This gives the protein CASSLDFGQLDEQYF.

CDR3 loop: CASSQGQGQETQYF. The CDR3 region has the DNA TGTGCCAGCAGCCAGGGACAGGGTCAAGAGACCCAGTACTTC. The rearrangement uses TRBV13 and TRBJ2-5; TRBD1 aligns across 9 bases. CDR3 length: 14 amino acids. Germline-derived CDR1 and CDR2 are PRHDT and FYEKMQ (reference sequence). V gave up 5 bases and J gave up 2 bases; unmatched junction bases: 3.

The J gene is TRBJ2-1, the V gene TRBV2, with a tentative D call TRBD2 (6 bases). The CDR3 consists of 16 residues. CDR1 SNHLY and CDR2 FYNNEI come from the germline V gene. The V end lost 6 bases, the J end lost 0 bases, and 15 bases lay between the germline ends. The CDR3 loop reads CASSPLRDFSYNEQFF. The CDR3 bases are TGTGCCAGCAGCCCTCTCCGGGACTTCTCCTACAATGAGCAGTTCTTC.

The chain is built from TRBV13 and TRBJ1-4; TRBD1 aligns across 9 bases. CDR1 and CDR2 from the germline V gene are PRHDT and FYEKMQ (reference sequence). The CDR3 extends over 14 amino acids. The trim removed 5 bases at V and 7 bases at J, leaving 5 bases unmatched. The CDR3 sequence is CASSQGQGSEKLFF. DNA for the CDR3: TGTGCCAGCAGCCAAGGACAGGGGAGTGAAAAACTGTTTTTT.

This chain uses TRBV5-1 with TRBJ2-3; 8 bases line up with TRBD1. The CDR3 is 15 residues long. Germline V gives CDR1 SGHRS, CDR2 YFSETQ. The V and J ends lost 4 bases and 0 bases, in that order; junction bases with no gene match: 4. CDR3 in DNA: TGCGCCAGCAGCAGGACAGGGACCAGCACAGATACGCAGTATTTT. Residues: CASSRTGTSTDTQYF.

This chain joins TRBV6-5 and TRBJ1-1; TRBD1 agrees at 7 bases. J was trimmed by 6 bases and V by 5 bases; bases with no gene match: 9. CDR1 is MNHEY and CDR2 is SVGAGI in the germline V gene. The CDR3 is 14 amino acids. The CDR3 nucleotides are TGTGCCAGCAGTCCGCTCGACAGGGTCGCTGAAGCTTTCTTT. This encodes CASSPLDRVAEAFF.

The CDR3 coding sequence is TGCGCCAGCAGCTTGGGTGGGGACCCCTACGAGCAGTACTTC. Translating gives CASSLGGDPYEQYF. The chain employs TRBV5-1 and TRBJ2-7; D might be TRBD1 or TRBD2, each matching 5 bases. Deletions cut 0 bases from V and 2 bases from J, with 9 bases between. The CDR3 covers 14 residues. Per the germline V gene, CDR1 is SGHRS and CDR2 is YFSETQ.

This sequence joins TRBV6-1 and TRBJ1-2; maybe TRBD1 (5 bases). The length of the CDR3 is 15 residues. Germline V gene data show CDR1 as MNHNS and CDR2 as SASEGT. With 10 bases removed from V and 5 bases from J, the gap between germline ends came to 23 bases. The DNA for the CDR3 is TGTGCCACCAGAAATATGGCAACCGGGACGTATGGCTACACCTTC. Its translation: CATRNMATGTYGYTF.

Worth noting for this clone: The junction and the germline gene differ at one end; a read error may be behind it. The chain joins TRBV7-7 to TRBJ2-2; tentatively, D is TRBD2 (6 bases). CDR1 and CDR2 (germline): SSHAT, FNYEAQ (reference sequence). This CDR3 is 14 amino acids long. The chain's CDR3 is CASSAGTDTGELFF. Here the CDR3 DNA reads TGTGCTAGCAGCGCGGGGACTGATACCGGGGAGCTGTTTTTT.

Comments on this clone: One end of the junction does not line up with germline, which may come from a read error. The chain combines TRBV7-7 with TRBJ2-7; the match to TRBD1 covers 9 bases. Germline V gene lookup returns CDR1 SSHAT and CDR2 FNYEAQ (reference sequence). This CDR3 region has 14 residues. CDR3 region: CASIMDRGPYEQYF. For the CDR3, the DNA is TGTGCTAGCATCATGGACAGGGGACCCTACGAGCAGTACTTC.

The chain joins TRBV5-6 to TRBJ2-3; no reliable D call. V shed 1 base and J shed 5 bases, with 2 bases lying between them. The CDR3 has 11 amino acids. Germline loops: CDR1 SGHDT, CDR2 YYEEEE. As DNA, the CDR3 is TGTGCCAGCAGCTTGAGAGATACGCAGTATTTT. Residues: CASSLRDTQYF.

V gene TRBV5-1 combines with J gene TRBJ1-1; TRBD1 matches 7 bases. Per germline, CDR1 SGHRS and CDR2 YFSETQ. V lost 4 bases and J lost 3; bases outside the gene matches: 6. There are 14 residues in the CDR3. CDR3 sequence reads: CASSTGQSYTEAFF. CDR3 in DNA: TGCGCCAGCAGCACGGGACAGTCGTACACTGAAGCTTTCTTT.

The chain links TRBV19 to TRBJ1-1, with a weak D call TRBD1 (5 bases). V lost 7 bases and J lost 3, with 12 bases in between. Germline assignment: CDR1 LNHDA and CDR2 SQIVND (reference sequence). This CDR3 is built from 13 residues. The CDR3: CASTLGGYTEAFF. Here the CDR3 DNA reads TGTGCCAGTACTCTCGGGGGGTACACTGAAGCTTTCTTT.

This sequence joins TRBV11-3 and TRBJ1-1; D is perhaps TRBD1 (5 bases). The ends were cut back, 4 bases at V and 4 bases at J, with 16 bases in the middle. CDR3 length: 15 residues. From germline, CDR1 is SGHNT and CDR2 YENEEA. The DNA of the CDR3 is TGTGCCAGCAGCTCCGGGCCTTATGGGGGCACTGAAGCTTTCTTT. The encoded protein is CASSSGPYGGTEAFF.

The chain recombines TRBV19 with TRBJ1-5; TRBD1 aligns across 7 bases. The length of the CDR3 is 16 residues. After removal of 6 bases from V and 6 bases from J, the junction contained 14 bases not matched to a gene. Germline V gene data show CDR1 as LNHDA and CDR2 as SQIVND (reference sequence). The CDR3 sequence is CASRETGTVNSQPQHF. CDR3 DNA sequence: TGTGCCAGTAGGGAGACCGGGACAGTTAACAGTCAGCCCCAGCATTTT.

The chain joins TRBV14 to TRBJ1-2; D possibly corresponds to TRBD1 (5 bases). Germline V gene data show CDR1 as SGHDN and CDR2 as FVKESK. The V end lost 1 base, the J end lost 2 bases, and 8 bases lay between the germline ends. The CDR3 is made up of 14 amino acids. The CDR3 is CASSQVGTNYGYTF. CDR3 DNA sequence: TGTGCCAGCAGCCAAGTGGGGACCAACTATGGCTACACCTTC.

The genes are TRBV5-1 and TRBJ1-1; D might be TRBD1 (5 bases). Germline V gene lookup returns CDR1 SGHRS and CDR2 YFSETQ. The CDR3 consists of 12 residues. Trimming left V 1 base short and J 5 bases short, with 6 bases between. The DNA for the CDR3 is TGCGCCAGCAGCTTGCGGGGGACTGAAGCTTTCTTT. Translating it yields CASSLRGTEAFF.

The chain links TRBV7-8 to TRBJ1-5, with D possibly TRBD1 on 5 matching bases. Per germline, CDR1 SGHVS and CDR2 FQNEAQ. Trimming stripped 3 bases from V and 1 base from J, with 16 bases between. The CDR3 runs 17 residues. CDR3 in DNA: TGTGCCAGCAGCTTTAGGTCGGAGGGGCGCAGCAATCAGCCCCAGCATTTT. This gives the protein CASSFRSEGRSNQPQHF. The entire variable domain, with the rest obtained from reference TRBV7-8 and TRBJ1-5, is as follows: GAGVSQSPRYKVAKRGQDVALRCDPISGHVSLFWYQQALGQGPEFLTYFQNEAQLDKSGLPSDRFFAERPEGSVSTLKIQRTQQEDSAVYLCASSFRSEGRSNQPQHFGDGTRLSIL.

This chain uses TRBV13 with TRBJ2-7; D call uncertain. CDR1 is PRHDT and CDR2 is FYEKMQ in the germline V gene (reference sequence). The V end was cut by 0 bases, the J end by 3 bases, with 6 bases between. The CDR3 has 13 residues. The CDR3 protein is CASSLGSHYEQYF. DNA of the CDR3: TGTGCCAGCAGCTTAGGATCACACTACGAGCAGTACTTC.

The DNA for the CDR3 is TGTGCAAGTCCCAGATTATTCTACAATGAGCAGTTCTTC. As protein: CASPRLFYNEQFF. The chain is built from TRBV12-2 and TRBJ2-1; TRBD1, the table's D call, was not compared with the DNA. TRBV12-2 is a pseudogene locus. The CDR3 consists of 13 residues.